One sample yielded the 14 T cell receptor beta chains listed below, sequenced in a study of cytomegalovirus exposure and HLA in healthy donors. The PCR was carried out with 60 Vbeta primers and 13 Jbeta primers. Only in-frame clones appear in the TCRdb table, and some are missing; sequencing was by immunoSEQ multiplex PCR. The sample consists of about 62,000 clones, 87% of them appearing once. The sample taken for sequencing was PBMCs. Every receptor here comes from a man aged 18 to 30 in good health and CMV-seronegative.

This chain's CDR3 is CASSFGENTEAFF. In nucleotides, the CDR3 is TGCGCCAGCAGCTTCGGGGAGAACACTGAAGCTTTCTTT. The rearrangement uses TRBV5-1 and TRBJ1-1, with unresolved D. The ends were cut back, 2 bases at V and 1 base at J, with 6 bases in the middle. Germline CDR1 and CDR2: SGHRS and YFSETQ. The CDR3 is 13 residues long.

This chain links TRBV4-1 with TRBJ1-4, with D possibly being TRBD1 (5 bases). The CDR3 is 13 residues long. The germline gives CDR1 MGHRA, CDR2 YSYEKL. The V end was cut by 4 bases, the J end by 8 bases, with 11 bases between. CDR3 in DNA: TGCGCCAGCAGCCGGGAGGGGAAGGAAAAACTGTTTTTT. Residues: CASSREGKEKLFF.

This clone was counted between two and nine times. The rearrangement uses TRBV6-5 and TRBJ1-1, with D uncertain. This CDR3 has 15 residues. Between the trimmed V and J ends, which lost 0 bases and 0 bases, there was a span of 8 bases. Germline CDR1 is MNHEY and CDR2 is SVGAGI. The CDR3 nucleotides read TGTGCCAGCAGTTACTCAGGAGGGATGAACACTGAAGCTTTCTTT. Protein: CASSYSGGMNTEAFF.

The chain employs TRBV2 and TRBJ1-6; 8 bases are a match to TRBD1. J gave up 3 bases and V 6 bases, and 10 bases lay outside the gene matches. Germline CDR1 and CDR2: SNHLY and FYNNEI. CDR3 length equals 17 residues. In DNA form, the CDR3 reads TGTGCCAGCAGGGACAGGGAGGCCTCATTCTATAATTCACCCCTCCACTTT. It encodes CASRDREASFYNSPLHF.

This chain joins TRBV6-5 and TRBJ1-4, with 7 bases that match TRBD1. Germline CDR1 and CDR2: MNHEY and SVGAGI. Trimming took 6 bases from V and 8 from J; bases not matched to a gene: 9. CDR3 length: 14 amino acids. The CDR3 sequence: CASRDGQAGEKLFF. As DNA, the CDR3 is TGTGCCAGCAGGGATGGACAGGCGGGAGAAAAACTGTTTTTT.

V and J are TRBV2 and TRBJ1-4; perhaps TRBD1 as D (5 bases). The germline V gene has CDR1 SNHLY and CDR2 FYNNEI. The CDR3 spans 14 residues. The V and J ends lost 4 bases and 7 bases respectively, with 13 bases between them. This CDR3 reads CASSALGGSEKLFF. The CDR3 DNA sequence: TGTGCCAGCAGTGCTCTGGGGGGGTCTGAAAAACTGTTTTTT.

The rearrangement joins TRBV28 to TRBJ1-5; D perhaps matches TRBD1 (5 bases). The germline gives CDR1 MDHEN, CDR2 SYDVKM. The V end was cut by 8 bases, the J end by 4 bases, with 18 bases between. The CDR3 has 15 amino acids. The CDR3 reads CASGLGQGLNQPQHF. Here the CDR3 DNA reads TGTGCCAGCGGTCTTGGCCAGGGCCTGAATCAGCCCCAGCATTTT. Full variable domain (rest looked up from reference TRBV28 and TRBJ1-5): DVKVTQSSRYLVKRTGEKVFLECVQDMDHENMFWYRQDPGLGLRLIYFSYDVKMKEKGDIPEGYSVSREKKERFSLILESASTNQTSMYLCASGLGQGLNQPQHFGDGTRLSIL.

This chain links TRBV30 with TRBJ2-5; D might be TRBD1 (6 bases). Germline values: CDR1 GTSNPN, CDR2 SVGIG (reference sequence). This CDR3 region has 14 residues. V lost 4 bases and J lost 1, with 13 bases in between. The CDR3 loop reads CAWNLGHTQETQYF. The CDR3 coding sequence is TGTGCCTGGAATCTGGGACATACCCAAGAGACCCAGTACTTC.

The chain employs TRBV6-1 and TRBJ2-3; D call uncertain. V was cut by 7 bases and J by 1 base, with 15 bases left in between. Germline V lookup: CDR1 MNHNS, CDR2 SASEGT. The CDR3 has 15 residues. The CDR3, as DNA: TGTGCCAGCAACGGAGCGAGACTCGGCACAGATACGCAGTATTTT. Translated, it gives CASNGARLGTDTQYF.

The V and J genes are TRBV4-1 and TRBJ2-5; 11 nucleotides agree with TRBD2. The CDR3 consists of 15 residues. With 4 bases clipped from V and 5 bases from J, the junction kept 6 bases outside the gene matches. Germline loops: CDR1 MGHRA, CDR2 YSYEKL. CDR3 bases: TGCGCCAGCAGCCGGCTAGCGGGGGGCGGGGAGACCCAGTACTTC. Translation gives CASSRLAGGGETQYF.

The chain uses TRBV6-5 and TRBJ2-5; no clear D gene. Judging by the DNA end, TRBJ2-7 fits better; the J call may be wrong. The germline CDR1 and CDR2 sequences are MNHEY and SVGAGI. This CDR3 comprises 13 residues. In DNA form, the CDR3 reads TGTGCCAGCAGTTACGCCCACTCCTACGAGCAGTACTTC. The encoded protein is CASSYAHSYEQYF.

The chain has TRBV5-6 and TRBJ2-1, with 8 bases identical to TRBD1. This CDR3 is built from 17 residues. The J segment lost 9 bases and the V segment lost 0 bases, leaving 14 bases of the junction unmatched. Germline lookup yields CDR1 SGHDT and CDR2 YYEEEE. CDR3 protein: CASSLAYPGTGFSEQFF. CDR3 DNA sequence: TGTGCCAGCAGCTTGGCCTACCCAGGGACAGGTTTTTCTGAGCAGTTCTTC.

The chain carries TRBV7-9 and TRBJ1-1; D remains unclear. The V gene's germline CDR1 is SEHNR and CDR2 FQNEAQ (reference sequence). V dropped 2 bases and J dropped 0 bases, with 10 bases sitting between them. This CDR3 contains 15 residues. CDR3 coding DNA: TGTGCCAGCAGCTTACCTGGCTCCATGAACACTGAAGCTTTCTTT. It translates to CASSLPGSMNTEAFF.

The gene calls are TRBV4-1 and TRBJ2-5; tentatively, D is TRBD2 (6 bases). Germline V gene sequence: CDR1 MGHRA, CDR2 YSYEKL. The V and J ends lost 1 base and 2 bases respectively, with 8 bases between them. The CDR3 spans 14 residues. CDR3 loop: CASSQGAGQETQYF. The CDR3 bases are TGCGCCAGCAGCCAAGGGGCGGGGCAAGAGACCCAGTACTTC.